The rows below give T cell receptor beta chains drawn from one sample of a study of shared clonotypes between healthy human individuals. Using immunoSEQ multiplex PCR, the repertoire was profiled, and TCRdb retains in-frame clones only, with some absent. The table includes roughly 2.1 million clones, 85% to 95% detected once. The sample taken for sequencing was naive CD8+ T cells from PBMCs. The receptor source for this set is a man between 18 and 29 years old in good health. Some clones in this sample may be carry-over from other donors' samples. The CDR3 runs from the conserved cysteine through the conserved F or W. The D gene is left open where the match is weak. Some rows have no size entry. The others give once, few or many, or a class for an expanded clone.

TRBV10-1	.	TRBJ2-7	TRBD1	TGCGCCAGCAGTGAGTCGGGGACAGACGAGCAGTACTTC	CASSESGTDEQYF
TRBV4-1	.	TRBJ1-3	.	TGCGCCAGCAGCCAAGACGCAAGAGGAAACACCATATATTTT	CASSQDARGNTIYF
TRBV28	.	TRBJ2-7	.	TGTGCCAGCAGTCCGCGACTCTACGAGCAGTACTTC	CASSPRLYEQYF
TRBV19	.	TRBJ1-3	.	TGTGCCAGTAGACCTCGGAACTCTGGAAACACCATATATTTT	CASRPRNSGNTIYF
TRBV5-1	.	TRBJ1-4	.	TGCGCCAGCACTTCAGGTCATGAAAAACTGTTTTTT	CASTSGHEKLFF
TRBV14	few	TRBJ1-1	.	TGTGCCAGCAGCCAAGGTATGAACACTGAAGCTTTCTTT	CASSQGMNTEAFF
TRBV9	.	TRBJ2-1	TRBD2	TGTGCCAGCAGCGTTGGCGGGAGGACTTCCTACAATGAGCAGTTCTTC	CASSVGGRTSYNEQFF
TRBV4-1	.	TRBJ2-7	TRBD1	TGCGCCAGCAGCCAACGGACAGGGGGTTACGAGCAGTACTTC	CASSQRTGGYEQYF
TRBV28	.	TRBJ2-2	.	TGTGCCAGCATGACAGGATCGAACACCGGGGAGCTGTTTTTT	CASMTGSNTGELFF
TRBV7-3	.	TRBJ2-1	TRBD2	TGTGCCAGCAGCTTAACTCAAACTAGCGGGCCGTTCAATGAGCAGTTCTTC	CASSLTQTSGPFNEQFF
TRBV27	.	TRBJ2-1	.	TGTGCCAGCAGTTTAGCCCAGAGAGGATACAATGAGCAGTTCTTC	CASSLAQRGYNEQFF
TRBV11-3	once	TRBJ2-2	TRBD2	TGTGCCAGCAGCTACGGACTAGCGGGAGTTAACACCGGGGAGCTGTTTTTT	CASSYGLAGVNTGELFF